Each of the 7 T cell receptor beta chains below was sequenced from the same sample in a study of cytomegalovirus exposure and HLA in healthy donors. TCRdb's copy holds only in-frame clones and misses some; the assay was immunoSEQ multiplex PCR. Among more than 85,000 clones, around 87% were seen once, and the ten largest hold almost 1.5%. Material for sequencing was PBMCs. The source of these receptors is a woman younger than 45 in good health and CMV-seropositive.

The gene calls are TRBV5-6 and TRBJ1-2, with D uncertain. Trimming shortened V by 0 bases and J by 2 bases, and 11 bases separated the two germline ends. CDR1 and CDR2 from the germline V gene are SGHDT and YYEEEE. The CDR3 consists of 15 residues. CDR3 nucleotides: TGTGCCAGCAGCTTGGGGTCTTCGACAAACTATGGCTACACCTTC. Protein sequence: CASSLGSSTNYGYTF.

The chain is built from TRBV7-9 and TRBJ2-7, with D possibly being TRBD2 (6 bases). Trimming took 4 bases from V and 4 from J, leaving 11 bases between them. CDR3 length: 13 residues. Per the germline V gene, CDR1 is SEHNR and CDR2 is FQNEAQ (reference sequence). The CDR3 is CASSSGGRYEQYF. CDR3 in DNA: TGTGCCAGCAGCTCCGGGGGAAGGTACGAGCAGTACTTC.

This sequence joins TRBV7-2 and TRBJ1-4, with D perhaps matching TRBD1 (5 bases). Germline-derived CDR1 and CDR2 are SGHTA and FQGNSA. This CDR3 comprises 14 residues. V lost 5 bases and J 3 bases, leaving 10 bases between the germline ends. The CDR3: CASSPRQSNEKLFF. CDR3 DNA: TGTGCCAGCAGCCCAAGACAGTCTAATGAAAAACTGTTTTTT.

The chain joins TRBV11-1 to TRBJ2-7; a possible D gene is TRBD1 (5 bases). V lost 4 bases and J lost 0, with 13 bases in between. This CDR3 contains 15 residues. CDR1 and CDR2 (germline): SGHAT, FQDESV (reference sequence). The CDR3 region is CASSYGSGPSYEQYF. DNA of the CDR3: TGTGCCAGCAGCTACGGGTCAGGGCCCTCCTACGAGCAGTACTTC.

The J gene is TRBJ1-3, the V gene TRBV9, with D possibly TRBD1 on 6 matching bases. The germline V and J ends were trimmed by 1 base and 0 bases, with 14 bases remaining between them. Germline CDR1 is SGDLS and CDR2 is YYNGEE. This CDR3 contains 17 residues. CDR3 nucleotides: TGTGCCAGCAGCGTATCTGAAAGGGGGAGCTCTGGAAACACCATATATTTT. It yields the protein CASSVSERGSSGNTIYF. The variable domain in full, with the rest retrieved from reference TRBV9 and TRBJ1-3, is DSGVTQTPKHLITATGQRVTLRCSPRSGDLSVYWYQQSLDQGLQFLIQYYNGEERAKGNILERFSAQQFPDLHSELNLSSLELGDSALYFCASSVSERGSSGNTIYFGEGSWLTVV.

V gene TRBV7-6 combines with J gene TRBJ2-6; 8 bases line up with TRBD1. Germline CDR1 reads SGHVS; CDR2 reads FNYEAQ. This CDR3 spans 19 amino acids. J was trimmed by 1 base and V by 1 base; bases with no gene match: 9. CDR3 residues: CASSLGVLGTGSGANVLTF. The DNA of the CDR3 is TGTGCCAGCAGCTTAGGAGTTTTAGGGACAGGTTCTGGGGCCAACGTCCTGACTTTC.

This rearrangement joins TRBV30 to TRBJ1-6; D call uncertain. The germline V and J ends were trimmed by 4 bases and 8 bases, with 12 bases remaining between them. This CDR3 contains 13 residues. The germline CDR1 and CDR2 sequences are GTSNPN and SVGIG (reference sequence). The CDR3 is CAWTGTDYSPLHF. The DNA of the CDR3 is TGTGCCTGGACGGGAACAGATTATTCACCCCTCCACTTT.